This entry describes one T cell receptor (beta chain). This sample is part of a study of regulatory T cells in long-lasting Graves disease. To make TCR beta libraries, researchers used iRepertoire HTBI primers and Arm-PCR of CDR3 regions. TCRdb reprocessed the multiplex PCR reads with MiXCR, giving one entry per CDR3 protein. The table has hundreds of thousands of distinct CDR3 sequences, around 21% seen once. Time point of the sample: persistent/refractory GD, antithyroid drugs over 5 years with positive TRAb. From PBMCs, RNA was extracted and then used to make the TCR library. Graves' disease diagnosis relied on American Thyroid Association guidelines. Trimming took 6 bases from V and 0 from J, leaving 8 bases between them. This CDR3 region has 12 residues. Germline V gives CDR1 DFQATT, CDR2 SNEGSKA (reference sequence).

The chain is built from TRBV20-1 and TRBJ1-2, with a possible D match to TRBD1 (5 bases). This clonotype originated in a female donor with Graves disease. The sample consisted of peripheral blood mononuclear cells (PBMCs), taken when the disease was refractory, from a patient treated with antithyroid drugs. CDR3 nucleotides: TGCAGTGCCATGGACACTAACTATGGCTACACCTTC. Translating gives CSAMDTNYGYTF.